This T cell receptor (beta chain) stems from a study of T-cell reconstitution after alpha-beta-depleted transplantation in children. This clonotype has a handful of counts. The library targeted TCRbeta and was prepared with unique molecular identifiers. MiXCR, applied by TCRdb to the PCR reads, yields one record per CDR3 protein. This repertoire shows some 590,000 distinct CDR3 sequences, approximately 10% found once; its top ten account for 4%. CDR1 is LGHNA, CDR2 YNFKEQ, per germline. Trimming took 0 bases from V and 5 from J, leaving 10 bases between them. The CDR3 consists of 14 residues. V and J are TRBV4-2 and TRBJ2-5, with D unresolved. The origin of this receptor is a human donor who donated a stem cell graft to a child with acute myeloid leukemia. This material consisted of PBMCs from the stem cell graft donor, taken from the stem cell graft. CDR3 sequence reads: CASSQEAYQETQYF. The CDR3 nucleotides read TGTGCCAGCAGCCAAGAGGCCTATCAGGAGACCCAGTACTTC.